The 16 T cell receptor beta chains given below trace back to one sample, sequenced in a study of early T cells in non-severe SARS-CoV-2 infection. TCRdb itself ran the 5' RACE reads through MiXCR, one entry per CDR3 protein. The sample lists 45,000 or so distinct CDR3 sequences; approximately 11% were seen once. Sequencing was carried out using whole blood. These receptors came from an adult who was a healthcare worker with PCR-confirmed SARS-CoV-2 infection or an uninfected control (not recorded which).

This clonotype has at least ten counts. The genes are TRBV6-2 or TRBV6-3 and TRBJ2-7; 9 nucleotides line up with TRBD1. There are 15 residues in the CDR3. Germline CDR1 and CDR2: MNHEY and SVGEGT. The trim removed 6 bases at V and 0 bases at J, leaving 6 bases unmatched. In DNA form, the CDR3 reads TGTGCCAGCAGACCCACGGGACAGGGCTCCTACGAGCAGTACTTC. This gives the protein CASRPTGQGSYEQYF.

This chain connects TRBV5-4 to TRBJ2-5; 8 bases are shared with TRBD2. The CDR3 covers 15 residues. The trim removed 4 bases at V and 2 bases at J, leaving 7 bases unmatched. Looked up from germline, CDR1 is SGHNT and CDR2 is YYREEE (reference sequence). The CDR3 region is CASSSQAGAQETQYF. CDR3 coding DNA: TGTGCCAGCAGCAGCCAAGCGGGGGCTCAAGAGACCCAGTACTTC.

The J gene is TRBJ2-2, the V gene TRBV7-3; possible D gene TRBD1, 5 bases. The CDR3 covers 15 residues. Germline CDR1 SGHTA, CDR2 FQGTGA. The V end lost 2 bases, the J end lost 1 base, and 8 bases lay between the germline ends. CDR3 residues: CASSLQGWNTGELFF. The CDR3 coding sequence is TGTGCCAGCAGCTTACAGGGTTGGAACACCGGGGAGCTGTTTTTT. Variable domain in full (rest from reference TRBV7-3 and TRBJ2-2): GAGVSQTPSNKVTEKGKYVELRCDPISGHTALYWYRQSLGQGPEFLIYFQGTGAADDSGLPNDRFFAVRPEGSVSTLKIQRTERGDSAVYLCASSLQGWNTGELFFGEGSRLTVL.

The rearrangement uses TRBV24-1 and TRBJ2-3; the D gene is possibly TRBD1 (6 bases). V was shortened by 5 bases and J by 2 bases, with 10 bases between the two germline ends. The germline V gene has CDR1 KGHDR and CDR2 SFDVKD. The CDR3 length is 14 residues. CDR3 in amino acids: CATSGTASTDTQYF. DNA of the CDR3: TGTGCCACCAGTGGGACAGCCTCCACAGATACGCAGTATTTT.

This clonotype was seen many times. V usage is TRBV18 and J usage is TRBJ1-5, with D possibly being TRBD1 (6 bases). This CDR3 has 16 residues. Germline V CDR1 and CDR2: KGHSH, LQKENI. Trimming took 3 bases from V and 3 from J, leaving 15 bases between them. CDR3 protein: CASSPGGGTLNQPQHF. The CDR3 nucleotides are TGTGCCAGCTCACCTGGTGGTGGGACACTCAATCAGCCCCAGCATTTT.

This clonotype occurred a few times. The V and J genes are TRBV2 and TRBJ2-7; D is uncertain. The V gene's germline CDR1 is SNHLY and CDR2 FYNNEI. The CDR3 sequence is 14 residues long. Trimming removed 4 bases from V and 5 bases from J, with 15 bases in between. CDR3 in DNA: TGTGCCAGCAGTGGTCGGCACCGGTTGGACGAGCAGTACTTC. This encodes CASSGRHRLDEQYF.

This clonotype was detected only a few times. The V gene is TRBV6-2 or TRBV6-3, the J gene TRBJ2-1; tentatively, D is TRBD1 or TRBD2 (6 bases each). From germline, CDR1 is MNHEY and CDR2 SVGEGT. V was pared by 5 bases and J by 9 bases, with 23 bases between. The CDR3 is made up of 16 amino acids. The CDR3 DNA sequence: TGTGCCAGCAGTGGCGCCGCGGCAGGGGACGGGAGTGAGCAGTTCTTC. This codes for CASSGAAAGDGSEQFF.

The table lists this clonotype with a few counts. The chain couples TRBV7-3 to TRBJ2-3; no definite D call. Germline V gene data show CDR1 as SGHTA and CDR2 as FQGTGA. The CDR3 length is 14 residues. Trimming took off 0 bases at V and 0 bases at J, with 4 bases between the two ends. Here the CDR3 reads CASSLTESTDTQYF. CDR3 DNA: TGTGCCAGCAGCTTAACTGAGAGCACAGATACGCAGTATTTT.

The V and J genes are TRBV6-6 and TRBJ2-7, with 7 bases fitting TRBD1. The germline CDR1 and CDR2 sequences are MNHNY and SVGAGI (reference sequence). Trimming at V came to 6 bases and at J to 3 bases, leaving 14 bases not matched to a gene. CDR3 size: 16 residues. The DNA of the CDR3 is TGTGCCAGCAGGACCACAGGGGAAGTCAAGGTCTACGAGCAGTACTTC. Translation gives CASRTTGEVKVYEQYF.

The genes are TRBV20-1 and TRBJ1-2, with D possibly matching TRBD1 (5 bases). CDR1 is DFQATT and CDR2 is SNEGSKA in the germline V gene (reference sequence). The germline V and J ends were trimmed by 6 bases and 7 bases, with 15 bases remaining between them. The CDR3 loop spans 12 amino acids. The CDR3 loop is CSAPTGEGGYTF. The CDR3, as DNA: TGCAGTGCGCCGACGGGGGAGGGTGGCTACACCTTC.

Concerning this clonotype itself: A much bigger clone sits one base away, suggesting this may be a read error. Here the CDR3 omits its conserved ending phenylalanine or tryptophan, so a read error is the likely source. The rearrangement uses TRBV12-3 or TRBV12-4 and TRBJ1-5, with 8 bases identical to TRBD1. This CDR3 comprises 15 residues. Trimming took 6 bases from V and 3 from J; bases not matched to a gene: 7. The DNA for the CDR3 is TGTGCCAGCAGAATTGGGGACAGGCTCAATCAGCCCCAGCATTCT. Amino acids: CASRIGDRLNQPQHS.

This clonotype was detected a few times. The chain carries TRBV2 and TRBJ2-5; possible D gene TRBD1, 6 bases. V lost 6 bases, J lost 5 bases, and 19 bases lay in between. The CDR3 is made up of 15 amino acids. Per the germline V gene, CDR1 is SNHLY and CDR2 is FYNNEI. CDR3 sequence (DNA): TGTGCCAGCAGAAGACAGTCCTTAAGGGGGGAGACCCAGTACTTC. Translation: CASRRQSLRGETQYF. The entire variable domain, with the rest obtained from reference TRBV2 and TRBJ2-5, is as follows: EPEVTQTPSHQVTQMGQEVILRCVPISNHLYFYWYRQILGQKVEFLVSFYNNEISEKSEIFDDQFSVERPDGSNFTLKIRSTKLEDSAMYFCASRRQSLRGETQYFGPGTRLLVL.

This chain connects TRBV5-1 to TRBJ1-2; perhaps TRBD1 as D (5 bases). Trimming left V 0 bases short and J 6 bases short, with 12 bases between. The CDR3 loop spans 14 amino acids. CDR1 is SGHRS, CDR2 YFSETQ, per germline. The CDR3 DNA reads as TGCGCCAGCAGCTTGGCCGACAGATACAATGGCTACACCTTC. This sequence encodes CASSLADRYNGYTF. The full variable domain, rest sourced from reference TRBV5-1 and TRBJ1-2, is KAGVTQTPRYLIKTRGQQVTLSCSPISGHRSVSWYQQTPGQGLQFLFEYFSETQRNKGNFPGRFSGRQFSNSRSEMNVSTLELGDSALYLCASSLADRYNGYTFGSGTRLTVV.

The rearrangement joins TRBV12-3 or TRBV12-4 to TRBJ2-3; a weak D match, TRBD1 (5 bases). The length of the CDR3 is 13 residues. V shed 7 bases and J shed 6 bases, with 14 bases lying between them. The CDR3 here is CASTGNFSDTQYF. The CDR3 DNA sequence: TGTGCCAGCACAGGGAACTTCTCGGATACGCAGTATTTT.

This clonotype was counted at least ten times. The chain combines TRBV7-2 with TRBJ2-7; D assignment may be TRBD1 or TRBD2 (5 bases each). The germline gives CDR1 SGHTA, CDR2 FQGNSA. This CDR3 is built from 14 residues. V gave up 5 bases and J gave up 2 bases, with 13 bases separating them. The CDR3 region has the DNA TGTGCCAGCAGCCGGTCCGGGGCGGCCTACGAGCAGTACTTC. It specifies CASSRSGAAYEQYF.

The chain is built from TRBV3-1 and TRBJ2-7; no clear D. Germline V gene data show CDR1 as LGHDT and CDR2 as YNNKEL (reference sequence). This CDR3 spans 14 amino acids. V was trimmed by 0 bases and J by 2 bases, leaving 8 bases between them. CDR3 DNA: TGTGCCAGCAGCCAAGAAGGGCGCCCCTACGAGCAGTACTTC. Translating it yields CASSQEGRPYEQYF.